The rows below give T cell receptor beta chains drawn from one sample of a study of neurological immune-mediated disorders. TCRdb re-derived calls from the 5' RACE reads in MiXCR, one entry per CDR3 protein. The sample yields fewer than 50,000 distinct CDR3 sequences, approximately 15% seen once. The source material was PBMCs. Source of these receptors: a man younger than 40 in good health. CDR3s include the opening cysteine and the closing phenylalanine or tryptophan. The D gene is left open where the match is weak. Size is omitted from some rows. Given values are once, few, many or a class for expanded clones.

d_call: .
v_call: TRBV20-1
j_call: TRBJ1-6
clone_size: many
cdr3_nt: TGCAGTGCTACAGTCGACCCCTATAATTCACCCCTCCACTTT
cdr3_aa: CSATVDPYNSPLHF

d_call: .
v_call: TRBV3-1
j_call: TRBJ2-1
clone_size: many
cdr3_nt: TGTGCCAGCAGCCAAGTTACCGGAGAGCAGTTCTTC
cdr3_aa: CASSQVTGEQFF

d_call: TRBD1
v_call: TRBV5-1
j_call: TRBJ2-7
clone_size: many
cdr3_nt: TGCGCCAGCAGCGTGGACAGGGCCGTTGTCTACGAGCAGTACTTC
cdr3_aa: CASSVDRAVVYEQYF

d_call: .
v_call: TRBV5-1
j_call: TRBJ2-4
clone_size: many
cdr3_nt: TGCGCCAGCAGCTTGGATACCGGGGTTGCCAAAAACATTCAGTACTTC
cdr3_aa: CASSLDTGVAKNIQYF

d_call: TRBD2
v_call: TRBV19
j_call: TRBJ2-3
clone_size: few
cdr3_nt: TGTGCCAGTCAACTAGCGGGAGGAACAGATACGCAGTATTTT
cdr3_aa: CASQLAGGTDTQYF

d_call: .
v_call: TRBV7-2
j_call: TRBJ2-7
clone_size: many
cdr3_nt: TGTGCCAGCAGCTTAGTAGTTTGGGGACGGGAATTCTACGAGCAGTACTTC
cdr3_aa: CASSLVVWGREFYEQYF

d_call: .
v_call: TRBV5-1
j_call: TRBJ2-5
clone_size: many
cdr3_nt: TGCGCCAGCAGCTTGGAGTCGGGAGACCAAGAGACCCAGTACTTC
cdr3_aa: CASSLESGDQETQYF

d_call: .
v_call: TRBV5-5
j_call: TRBJ1-1
clone_size: many
cdr3_nt: TGTGCCAGCAGCGTCGTAATGAGGAACACTGAAGCTTTCTTT
cdr3_aa: CASSVVMRNTEAFF

d_call: TRBD2
v_call: TRBV7-2
j_call: TRBJ2-3
clone_size: many
cdr3_nt: TGTGCCAGCAGCTTAGTCAGCGGGAGTACAGATACGCAGTATTTT
cdr3_aa: CASSLVSGSTDTQYF

d_call: TRBD1
v_call: TRBV12-3/TRBV12-4
j_call: TRBJ2-1
clone_size: many
cdr3_nt: TGTGCCAGCGAGATGGGACAGTCCTACAATGAGCAGTTCTTC
cdr3_aa: CASEMGQSYNEQFF

d_call: TRBD2
v_call: TRBV29-1
j_call: TRBJ2-5
clone_size: .
cdr3_nt: TGCAGCGGCCGGACTTGCGGGAGAGGGAGGAAAGAGACCCAGTACTTC
cdr3_aa: CSGRTCGRGRKETQYF

d_call: .
v_call: TRBV2
j_call: TRBJ2-5
clone_size: many
cdr3_nt: TGTGCCAGCAGTGAAAGTTTTGAGACCCAGTACTTC
cdr3_aa: CASSESFETQYF

d_call: TRBD1
v_call: TRBV5-1
j_call: TRBJ1-4
clone_size: many
cdr3_nt: TGCGCCAGCAGCTTGTCAGGGGGTGAAAAACTGTTTTTT
cdr3_aa: CASSLSGGEKLFF

d_call: TRBD2
v_call: TRBV29-1
j_call: TRBJ2-1
clone_size: many
cdr3_nt: TGCAGCGTTGTCCCCGGGACTAACCCCTCCTACAATGAGCAGTTCTTC
cdr3_aa: CSVVPGTNPSYNEQFF

d_call: TRBD2
v_call: TRBV9
j_call: TRBJ2-5
clone_size: many
cdr3_nt: TGTGCCAGCTCCACCGGGGGGGCTGGGGAGACCCAGTACTTC
cdr3_aa: CASSTGGAGETQYF

d_call: .
v_call: TRBV28
j_call: TRBJ2-5
clone_size: many
cdr3_nt: TGTGCCAGCATCCGCCGGCCAGGGAGACAAGAGACCCAGTACTTC
cdr3_aa: CASIRRPGRQETQYF

d_call: TRBD1
v_call: TRBV28
j_call: TRBJ1-5
clone_size: many
cdr3_nt: TGTGCCAGCAGAACAGGGGGCTGGGGCAATCAGCCCCAGCATTTT
cdr3_aa: CASRTGGWGNQPQHF

d_call: .
v_call: TRBV5-5
j_call: TRBJ2-5
clone_size: many
cdr3_nt: TGTGCCAGCAGCGCCCAACAGGGAGAGCAAGAGACCCAGTACTTC
cdr3_aa: CASSAQQGEQETQYF

d_call: .
v_call: TRBV7-8
j_call: TRBJ2-7
clone_size: many
cdr3_nt: TGTGCCAGCAGCTTAGGGGCGGCTAGCGACGAGCAGTACTTC
cdr3_aa: CASSLGAASDEQYF

d_call: .
v_call: TRBV12-3/TRBV12-4
j_call: TRBJ2-1
clone_size: many
cdr3_nt: TGTGCCAGCAGGTCACTACTAGGGGGGGGCGGGAGCTTTAATGAGCAGTTCTTC
cdr3_aa: CASRSLLGGGGSFNEQFF

d_call: TRBD1
v_call: TRBV5-1
j_call: TRBJ2-7
clone_size: many
cdr3_nt: TGCGCCAGCAGCTTGGCCCCCAGAGGTGGACAGGGAGTCTACGAGCAGTACTTC
cdr3_aa: CASSLAPRGGQGVYEQYF

d_call: .
v_call: TRBV5-1
j_call: TRBJ2-3
clone_size: many
cdr3_nt: TGCGCCAGCACGACGGGAGAAGGGCCAGATACGCAGTATTTT
cdr3_aa: CASTTGEGPDTQYF

d_call: TRBD1
v_call: TRBV28
j_call: TRBJ2-2
clone_size: many
cdr3_nt: TGTGCCAGCTACACACCAGGGGGCTCCGGGGAGCTGTTTTTT
cdr3_aa: CASYTPGGSGELFF

d_call: TRBD2
v_call: TRBV20-1
j_call: TRBJ2-7
clone_size: .
cdr3_nt: TGCAGTGCGAGACTAGCGGGAGATCAGCAGTACTTC
cdr3_aa: CSARLAGDQQYF

d_call: TRBD1
v_call: TRBV5-1
j_call: TRBJ2-7
clone_size: many
cdr3_nt: TGCGCCAGCAGCCCATCCTCGTCAGGGGGCTACGAGCAGTACTTC
cdr3_aa: CASSPSSSGGYEQYF

d_call: .
v_call: TRBV28
j_call: TRBJ2-7
clone_size: medium-sized
cdr3_nt: TGTGCCAGCAGAACTACATGGTACAGGGGGGGTGGGGAGCAGTACTTC
cdr3_aa: CASRTTWYRGGGEQYF

d_call: TRBD2
v_call: TRBV29-1
j_call: TRBJ2-7
clone_size: many
cdr3_nt: TGCAGCGTTTCCCTAGGGACTAGCGGATACGAGCAGTACTTC
cdr3_aa: CSVSLGTSGYEQYF

d_call: TRBD2
v_call: TRBV20-1
j_call: TRBJ2-1
clone_size: many
cdr3_nt: TGCAGTGCTAGAGATCCCGGGGGACTAGCGAGGGAGGAGCAGTTCTTC
cdr3_aa: CSARDPGGLAREEQFF

d_call: TRBD1
v_call: TRBV3-1
j_call: TRBJ1-1
clone_size: many
cdr3_nt: TGTGCCAGCAGCCAAGAGGACAGGGGCGTGACTGAAGCTTTCTTT
cdr3_aa: CASSQEDRGVTEAFF

d_call: TRBD2
v_call: TRBV20-1
j_call: TRBJ2-3
clone_size: few
cdr3_nt: TGCAGTGCTAGAGGGACTAGCGTAAGATTCACAGATACGCAGTATTTT
cdr3_aa: CSARGTSVRFTDTQYF

d_call: .
v_call: TRBV29-1
j_call: TRBJ1-2
clone_size: many
cdr3_nt: TGCAGCGTTGAAGGCCAGGGAGTTACTAACTATGGCTACACCTTC
cdr3_aa: CSVEGQGVTNYGYTF

d_call: .
v_call: TRBV5-1
j_call: TRBJ2-5
clone_size: many
cdr3_nt: TGCGCCAGCAGCTTGGAAGAGACCCAGTACTTC
cdr3_aa: CASSLEETQYF

d_call: .
v_call: TRBV3-1
j_call: TRBJ2-3
clone_size: many
cdr3_nt: TGTGCCAGCAGCCAAGATCTTGGGGTTTCGGACAATACAATCACAGATACGCAGTATTTT
cdr3_aa: CASSQDLGVSDNTITDTQYF

d_call: .
v_call: TRBV5-1
j_call: TRBJ1-6
clone_size: many
cdr3_nt: TGCGCCAGCAGCTTGGAGGCTGGTAATTCACCCCTCCACTTT
cdr3_aa: CASSLEAGNSPLHF

d_call: .
v_call: TRBV27
j_call: TRBJ1-4
clone_size: many
cdr3_nt: TGTGCCAGCAGAGGTATGGAGGAAAAACTGTTTTTT
cdr3_aa: CASRGMEEKLFF

d_call: .
v_call: TRBV5-1
j_call: TRBJ1-1
clone_size: many
cdr3_nt: TGCGCCAGCAGCACCGAGGGGTCCGGTGGAGCTTTCTTT
cdr3_aa: CASSTEGSGGAFF